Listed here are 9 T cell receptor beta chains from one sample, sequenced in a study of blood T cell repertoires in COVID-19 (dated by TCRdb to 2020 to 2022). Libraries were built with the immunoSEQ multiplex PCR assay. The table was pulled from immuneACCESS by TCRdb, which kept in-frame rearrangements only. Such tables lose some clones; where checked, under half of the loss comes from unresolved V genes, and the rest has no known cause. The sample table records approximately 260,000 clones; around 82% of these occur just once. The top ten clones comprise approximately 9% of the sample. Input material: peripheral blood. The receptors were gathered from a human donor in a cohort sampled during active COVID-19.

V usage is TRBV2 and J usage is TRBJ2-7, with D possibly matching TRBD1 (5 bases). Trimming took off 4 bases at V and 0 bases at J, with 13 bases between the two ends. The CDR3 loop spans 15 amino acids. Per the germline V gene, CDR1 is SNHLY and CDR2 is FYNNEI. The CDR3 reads CASSGPRVSSYEQYF. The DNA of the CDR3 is TGTGCCAGCAGTGGGCCCAGGGTATCCTCCTACGAGCAGTACTTC. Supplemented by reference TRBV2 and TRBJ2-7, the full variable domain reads EPEVTQTPSHQVTQMGQEVILRCVPISNHLYFYWYRQILGQKVEFLVSFYNNEISEKSEIFDDQFSVERPDGSNFTLKIRSTKLEDSAMYFCASSGPRVSSYEQYFGPGTRLTVT.

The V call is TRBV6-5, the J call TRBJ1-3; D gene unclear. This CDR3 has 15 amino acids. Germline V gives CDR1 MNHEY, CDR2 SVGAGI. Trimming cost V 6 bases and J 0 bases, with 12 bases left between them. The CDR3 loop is CASRIHHSSGNTIYF. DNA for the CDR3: TGTGCCAGCAGGATTCATCACTCCTCTGGAAACACCATATATTTT.

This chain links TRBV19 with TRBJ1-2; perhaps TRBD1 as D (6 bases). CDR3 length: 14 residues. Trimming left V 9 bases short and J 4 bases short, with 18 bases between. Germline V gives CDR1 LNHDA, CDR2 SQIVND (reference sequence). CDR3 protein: CASTLGGRFYGYTF. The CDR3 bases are TGTGCCAGCACCTTGGGGGGGCGCTTCTATGGCTACACCTTC.

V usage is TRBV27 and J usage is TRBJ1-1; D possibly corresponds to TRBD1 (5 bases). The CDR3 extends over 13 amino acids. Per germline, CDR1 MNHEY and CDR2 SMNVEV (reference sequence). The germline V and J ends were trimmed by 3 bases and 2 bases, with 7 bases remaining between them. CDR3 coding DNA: TGTGCCAGCAGTTTGGACACTAACACTGAAGCTTTCTTT. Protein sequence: CASSLDTNTEAFF.

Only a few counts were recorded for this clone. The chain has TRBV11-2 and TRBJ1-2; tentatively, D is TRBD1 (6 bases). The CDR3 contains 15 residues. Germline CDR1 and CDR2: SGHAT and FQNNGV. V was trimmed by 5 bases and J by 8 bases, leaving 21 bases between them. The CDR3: CASSARDKAQMGYTF. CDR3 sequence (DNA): TGTGCCAGCAGCGCCCGGGACAAGGCTCAAATGGGCTACACCTTC. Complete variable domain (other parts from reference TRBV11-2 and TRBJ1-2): EAGVAQSPRYKIIEKRQSVAFWCNPISGHATLYWYQQILGQGPKLLIQFQNNGVVDDSQLPKDRFSAERLKGVDSTLKIQPAKLEDSAVYLCASSARDKAQMGYTFGSGTRLTVV.

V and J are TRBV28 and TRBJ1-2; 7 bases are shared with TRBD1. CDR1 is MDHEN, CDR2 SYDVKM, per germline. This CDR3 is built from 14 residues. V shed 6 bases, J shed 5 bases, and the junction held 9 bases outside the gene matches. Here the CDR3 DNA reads TGTGCCAGCAGGGGTAGGGGGCAAGTTTATGGCTACACCTTC. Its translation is CASRGRGQVYGYTF.

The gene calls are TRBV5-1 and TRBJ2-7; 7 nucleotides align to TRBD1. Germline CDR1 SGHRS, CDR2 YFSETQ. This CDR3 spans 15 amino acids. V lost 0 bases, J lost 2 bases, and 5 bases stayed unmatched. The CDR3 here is CASSLGPGGTYEQYF. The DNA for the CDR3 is TGCGCCAGCAGCTTGGGACCAGGGGGAACCTACGAGCAGTACTTC.

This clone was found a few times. Written as DNA, the CDR3 is TGCGCCAGCAGCTTGGGACTAGATAACTCCTACAATGAGCAGTTCTTC. As protein: CASSLGLDNSYNEQFF. The chain is built from TRBV5-1 and TRBJ2-1, with a possible D match to TRBD2 (6 bases). V shed 0 bases and J shed 0 bases, with 10 bases lying between them. CDR1 and CDR2 from the germline V gene are SGHRS and YFSETQ. CDR3 length equals 16 residues.

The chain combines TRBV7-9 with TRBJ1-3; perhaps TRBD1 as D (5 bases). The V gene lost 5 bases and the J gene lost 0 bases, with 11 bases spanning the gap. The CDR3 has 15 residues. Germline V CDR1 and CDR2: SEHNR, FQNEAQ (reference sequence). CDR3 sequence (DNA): TGTGCCAGCAGCGCGGGACGGAGCTCTGGAAACACCATATATTTT. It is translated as CASSAGRSSGNTIYF.